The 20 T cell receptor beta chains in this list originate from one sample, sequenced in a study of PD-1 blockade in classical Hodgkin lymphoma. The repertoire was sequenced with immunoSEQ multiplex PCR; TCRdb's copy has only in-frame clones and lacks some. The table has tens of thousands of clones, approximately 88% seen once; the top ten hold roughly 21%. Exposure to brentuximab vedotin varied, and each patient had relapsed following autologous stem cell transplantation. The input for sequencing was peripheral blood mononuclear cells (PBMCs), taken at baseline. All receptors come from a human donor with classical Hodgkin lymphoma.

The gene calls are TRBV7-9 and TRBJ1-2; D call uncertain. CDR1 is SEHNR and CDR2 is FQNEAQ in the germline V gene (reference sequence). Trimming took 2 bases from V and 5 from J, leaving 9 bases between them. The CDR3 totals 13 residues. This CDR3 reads CASSLRNGYGYTF. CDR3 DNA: TGTGCCAGCAGCTTACGTAACGGTTATGGCTACACCTTC.

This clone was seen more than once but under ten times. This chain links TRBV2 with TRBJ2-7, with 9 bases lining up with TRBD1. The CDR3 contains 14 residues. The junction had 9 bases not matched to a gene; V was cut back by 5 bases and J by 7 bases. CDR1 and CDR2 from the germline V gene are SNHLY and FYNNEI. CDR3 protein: CASSPTRTGEEQYF. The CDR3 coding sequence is TGTGCCAGCAGTCCTACTCGGACAGGGGAAGAGCAGTACTTC.

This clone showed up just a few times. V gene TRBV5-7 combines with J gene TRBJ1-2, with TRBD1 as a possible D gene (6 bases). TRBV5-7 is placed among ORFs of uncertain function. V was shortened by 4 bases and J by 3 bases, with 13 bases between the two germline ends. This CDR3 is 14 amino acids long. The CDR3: CASSLQGPHYGYTF. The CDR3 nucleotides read TGTGCCAGCAGCCTACAGGGACCCCACTATGGCTACACCTTC.

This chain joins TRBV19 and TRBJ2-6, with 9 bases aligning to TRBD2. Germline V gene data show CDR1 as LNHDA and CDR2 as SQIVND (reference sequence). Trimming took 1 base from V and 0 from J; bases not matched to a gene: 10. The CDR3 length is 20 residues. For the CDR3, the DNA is TGTGCCAGTAGTATAGGTCAAGGGCTAGCGGGGATCTCTGGGGCCAACGTCCTGACTTTC. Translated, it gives CASSIGQGLAGISGANVLTF.

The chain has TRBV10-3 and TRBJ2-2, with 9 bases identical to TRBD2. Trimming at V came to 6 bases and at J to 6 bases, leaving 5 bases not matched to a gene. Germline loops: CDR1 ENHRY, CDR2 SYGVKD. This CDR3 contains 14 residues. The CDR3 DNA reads TGTGCCATCAGACCGGGACTAGCTTCCGGGGAGCTGTTTTTT. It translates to CAIRPGLASGELFF.

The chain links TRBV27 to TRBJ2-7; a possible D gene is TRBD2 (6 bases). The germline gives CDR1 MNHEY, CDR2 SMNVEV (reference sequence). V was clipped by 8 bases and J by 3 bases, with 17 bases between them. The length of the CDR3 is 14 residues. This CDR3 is CASSPEAGYYEQYF. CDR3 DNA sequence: TGTGCCAGCTCCCCGGAGGCGGGGTACTACGAGCAGTACTTC.

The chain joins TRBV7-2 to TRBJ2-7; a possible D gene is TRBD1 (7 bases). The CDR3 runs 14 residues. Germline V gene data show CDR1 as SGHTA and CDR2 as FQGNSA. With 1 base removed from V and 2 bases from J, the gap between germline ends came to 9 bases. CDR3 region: CASSLVRGAYEQYF. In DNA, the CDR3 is TGTGCCAGCAGCTTAGTCAGGGGGGCCTACGAGCAGTACTTC.

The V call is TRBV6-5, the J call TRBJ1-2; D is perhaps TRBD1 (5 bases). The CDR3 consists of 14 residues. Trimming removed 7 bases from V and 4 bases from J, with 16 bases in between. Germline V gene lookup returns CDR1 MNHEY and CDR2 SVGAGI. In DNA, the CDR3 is TGTGCCAGCACCTCACCGGGACGGATCTATGGCTACACCTTC. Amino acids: CASTSPGRIYGYTF.

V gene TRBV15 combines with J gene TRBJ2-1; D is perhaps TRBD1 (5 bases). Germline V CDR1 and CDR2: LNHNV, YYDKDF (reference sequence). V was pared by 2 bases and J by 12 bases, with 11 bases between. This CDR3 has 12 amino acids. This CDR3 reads CATSRMEQGQFF. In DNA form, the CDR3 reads TGTGCCACCAGCAGAATGGAGCAGGGGCAGTTCTTC.

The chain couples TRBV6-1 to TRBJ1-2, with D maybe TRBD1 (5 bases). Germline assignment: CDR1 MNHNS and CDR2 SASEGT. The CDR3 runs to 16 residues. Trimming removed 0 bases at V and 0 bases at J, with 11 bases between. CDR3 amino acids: CASSEAQGGANYGYTF. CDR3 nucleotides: TGTGCCAGCAGTGAAGCGCAGGGAGGGGCTAACTATGGCTACACCTTC.

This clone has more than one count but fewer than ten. CDR3 nucleotides: TGTGCCTCCTCCGGGGCAAACGAGCAGTACTTC. Translated: CASSGANEQYF. J is TRBJ2-7 and V is TRBV10-3, with D perhaps TRBD1 or TRBD2 (5 bases each). There are 11 residues in the CDR3. V lost 11 bases and J 5 bases, leaving 13 bases between the germline ends. Germline V gene lookup returns CDR1 ENHRY and CDR2 SYGVKD.

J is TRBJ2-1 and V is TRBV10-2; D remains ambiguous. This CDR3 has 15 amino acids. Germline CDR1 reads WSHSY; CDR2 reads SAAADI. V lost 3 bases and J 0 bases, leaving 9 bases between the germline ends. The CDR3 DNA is TGCGCCAGCAGTGAACAGCACCGCTCCTACAATGAGCAGTTCTTC. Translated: CASSEQHRSYNEQFF.

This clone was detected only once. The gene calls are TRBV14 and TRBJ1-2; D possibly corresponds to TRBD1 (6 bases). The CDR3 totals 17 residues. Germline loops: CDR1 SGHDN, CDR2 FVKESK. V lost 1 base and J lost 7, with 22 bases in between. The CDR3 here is CASSQAAAMDSMAGYTF. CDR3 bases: TGTGCCAGCAGCCAAGCCGCCGCGATGGACAGTATGGCTGGCTACACCTTC.

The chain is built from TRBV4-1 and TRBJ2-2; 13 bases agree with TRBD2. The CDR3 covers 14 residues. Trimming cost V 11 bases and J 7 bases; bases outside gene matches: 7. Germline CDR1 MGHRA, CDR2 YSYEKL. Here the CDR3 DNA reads TGCGCCTGTGGGACTAGCGGGACGGGCGGGGAGCTGTTTTTT. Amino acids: CACGTSGTGGELFF.

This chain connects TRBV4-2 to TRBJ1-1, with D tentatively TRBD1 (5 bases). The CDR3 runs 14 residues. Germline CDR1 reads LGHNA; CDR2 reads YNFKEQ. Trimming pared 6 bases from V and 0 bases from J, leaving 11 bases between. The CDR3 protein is CASSYRSMNTEAFF. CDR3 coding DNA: TGTGCCAGCAGTTACAGGAGTATGAACACTGAAGCTTTCTTT.

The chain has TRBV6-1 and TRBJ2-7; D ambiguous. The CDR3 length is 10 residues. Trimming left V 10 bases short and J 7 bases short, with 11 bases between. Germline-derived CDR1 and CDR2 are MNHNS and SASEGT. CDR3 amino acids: CATAFQEQYF. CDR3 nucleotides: TGTGCCACCGCGTTTCAGGAGCAGTACTTC.

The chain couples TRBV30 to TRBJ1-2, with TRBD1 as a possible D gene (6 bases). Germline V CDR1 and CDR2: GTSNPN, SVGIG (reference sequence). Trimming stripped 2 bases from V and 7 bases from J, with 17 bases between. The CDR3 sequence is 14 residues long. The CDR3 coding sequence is TGTGCCTGGAGTCCATCGAACAGGGCTCTTGGCTACACCTTC. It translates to CAWSPSNRALGYTF.

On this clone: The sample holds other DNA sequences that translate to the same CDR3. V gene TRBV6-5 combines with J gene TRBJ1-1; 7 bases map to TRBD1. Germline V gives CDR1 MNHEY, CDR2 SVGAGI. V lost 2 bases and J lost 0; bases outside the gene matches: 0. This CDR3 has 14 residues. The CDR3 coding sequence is TGTGCCAGCAGTTACGACAGGGTGAACACTGAAGCTTTCTTT. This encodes CASSYDRVNTEAFF.

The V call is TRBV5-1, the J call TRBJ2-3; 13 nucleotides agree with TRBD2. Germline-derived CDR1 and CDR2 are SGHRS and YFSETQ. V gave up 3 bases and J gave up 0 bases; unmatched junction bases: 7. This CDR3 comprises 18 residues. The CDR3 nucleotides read TGCGCCAGCAGCTCACTACTAGCGGGAGGGCCGAGCACAGATACGCAGTATTTT. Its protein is CASSSLLAGGPSTDTQYF. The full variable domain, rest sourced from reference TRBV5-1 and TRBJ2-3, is KAGVTQTPRYLIKTRGQQVTLSCSPISGHRSVSWYQQTPGQGLQFLFEYFSETQRNKGNFPGRFSGRQFSNSRSEMNVSTLELGDSALYLCASSSLLAGGPSTDTQYFGPGTRLTVL.

The CDR3 region is CASSLEVVNEQFF. The CDR3 DNA sequence: TGCGCCAGCAGCTTAGAAGTGGTTAATGAGCAGTTCTTC. This chain connects TRBV5-1 to TRBJ2-1; no definite D call. Germline V gives CDR1 SGHRS, CDR2 YFSETQ. V lost 2 bases and J 7 bases, leaving 10 bases between the germline ends. The CDR3 totals 13 residues.